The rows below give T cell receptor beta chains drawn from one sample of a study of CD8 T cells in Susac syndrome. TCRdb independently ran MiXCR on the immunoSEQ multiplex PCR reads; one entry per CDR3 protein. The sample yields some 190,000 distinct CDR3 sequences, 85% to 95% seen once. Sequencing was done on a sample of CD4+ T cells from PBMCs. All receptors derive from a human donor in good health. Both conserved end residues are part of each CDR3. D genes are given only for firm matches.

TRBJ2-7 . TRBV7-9 CASSSRDPYEQYF
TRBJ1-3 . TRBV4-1 CASSQAGTRTSGNTIYF
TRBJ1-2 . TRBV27 CASSSQGYGYTF
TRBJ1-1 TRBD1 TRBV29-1 CSVATGVGTEAFF
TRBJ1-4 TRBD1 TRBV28 CASSYSGGGEKLFF
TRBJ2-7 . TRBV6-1 CATRGAQGRYEQYF
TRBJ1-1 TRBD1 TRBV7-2 CASSLVVGGIRDTEAFF
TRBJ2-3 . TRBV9 CASSSRRGSSTDTQYF
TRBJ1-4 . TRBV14 CASSHLMKGNEKLFF
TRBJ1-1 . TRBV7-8 CASSLRVTEAFF
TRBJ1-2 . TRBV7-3 CASSLSTDSVYGYTF
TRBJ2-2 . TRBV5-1 CASSLTLGNTGELFF
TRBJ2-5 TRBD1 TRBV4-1 CASSHGRGTGRGYQETQYF
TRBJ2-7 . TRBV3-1 CASSSQGILYEQYF
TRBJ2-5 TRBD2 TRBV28 CATKTSNQETQYF
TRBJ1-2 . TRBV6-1 CASSRQRDYGYTF
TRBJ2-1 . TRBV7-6 CASSSGGREQFF
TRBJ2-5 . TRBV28 CASNRVEETQYF
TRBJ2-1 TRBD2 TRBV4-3 CASSQVGAGGRNEQFF
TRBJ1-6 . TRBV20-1 CSARESRGENSPLHF
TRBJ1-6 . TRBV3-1 CASSQEAGRSPLHF
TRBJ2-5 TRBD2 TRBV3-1 CASSQGLAGRQETQYF
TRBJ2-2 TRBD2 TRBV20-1 CSARVSGGTGELFF
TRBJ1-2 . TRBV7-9 CASSKGGVDGYTF
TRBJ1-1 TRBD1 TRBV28 CASSPYRGTYTEAFF
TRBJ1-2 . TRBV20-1 CSASFPRLGYTF
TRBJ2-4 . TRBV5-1 CASSPPGTKNIQYF